The 21 T cell receptor beta chains reported below all come from one sample, sequenced in a study of cytomegalovirus exposure and HLA in healthy donors. Use of 60 Vbeta and 13 Jbeta primers characterized the PCR. Libraries were prepared by immunoSEQ multiplex PCR; TCRdb keeps only in-frame clonotypes and omits some of them. Among 170,000 or so clones listed, around 80% were seen once. Sequencing was carried out using PBMCs. Receptor source: a woman younger than 45 in good health and CMV-seronegative.

This rearrangement joins TRBV6-6 to TRBJ2-5; possibly TRBD1 for D (6 bases). The CDR3 covers 14 residues. The ends were cut back, 7 bases at V and 1 base at J, with 13 bases in the middle. The V gene's germline CDR1 is MNHNY and CDR2 SVGAGI (reference sequence). The CDR3 region has the DNA TGTGCCAGCACCAAGTGGGACACCCAAGAGACCCAGTACTTC. This sequence encodes CASTKWDTQETQYF.

The chain employs TRBV4-3 and TRBJ2-7; 7 positions match TRBD1. Germline values: CDR1 LGHNA, CDR2 YSLEER. With 0 bases clipped from V and 5 bases from J, the junction kept 4 bases outside the gene matches. The CDR3 runs 14 residues. The CDR3 bases are TGCGCCAGCAGCCAAGATACCACAGGGGACGAGCAGTACTTC. Its translation: CASSQDTTGDEQYF.

The rearrangement joins TRBV2 to TRBJ2-7, with 9 bases fitting TRBD1. The CDR3 runs to 14 residues. Per the germline V gene, CDR1 is SNHLY and CDR2 is FYNNEI. After removal of 7 bases from V and 3 bases from J, the junction contained 7 bases not matched to a gene. The CDR3 reads CASTSQGARYEQYF. For the CDR3, the DNA is TGTGCCAGCACCTCACAGGGGGCGCGCTACGAGCAGTACTTC.

V gene TRBV7-6 combines with J gene TRBJ2-5, with 9 bases matching TRBD2. Per the germline V gene, CDR1 is SGHVS and CDR2 is FNYEAQ. The CDR3 runs to 17 residues. V was pared by 0 bases and J by 5 bases, with 10 bases of the junction left unmatched. DNA for the CDR3: TGTGCCAGCAGCTTAGCCGACTCCGGCGGGAGGGTTGAGACCCAGTACTTC. Its translation is CASSLADSGGRVETQYF. The full variable domain, rest sourced from reference TRBV7-6 and TRBJ2-5, is GAGVSQSPRYKVTKRGQDVALRCDPISGHVSLYWYRQALGQGPEFLTYFNYEAQQDKSGLPNDRFSAERPEGSISTLTIQRTEQRDSAMYRCASSLADSGGRVETQYFGPGTRLLVL.

V usage is TRBV27 and J usage is TRBJ2-1; 8 bases are a match to TRBD1. Germline V lookup: CDR1 MNHEY, CDR2 SMNVEV (reference sequence). The CDR3 runs 14 residues. The J segment lost 2 bases and the V segment lost 6 bases, leaving 3 bases of the junction unmatched. The CDR3 spells CASRTQGAYNEQFF. The CDR3, as DNA: TGTGCCAGCAGAACACAGGGGGCCTACAATGAGCAGTTCTTC.

This rearrangement joins TRBV5-5 to TRBJ2-7, with D maybe TRBD2 (5 bases). With 3 bases removed from V and 3 bases from J, the gap between germline ends came to 10 bases. This CDR3 region has 13 residues. Germline loops: CDR1 SGHKS, CDR2 YYEKEE (reference sequence). CDR3 sequence reads: CASSSGTYYEQYF. In DNA, the CDR3 is TGTGCCAGCAGCTCGGGAACCTACTACGAGCAGTACTTC.

Remarks on this clone: The junction departs from the called germline gene at one end, perhaps through a read error. V is TRBV6-1 and J is TRBJ2-7; D perhaps matches TRBD2 (5 bases). CDR1 and CDR2 (germline): MNHNS, SASEGT. The length of the CDR3 is 14 residues. The CDR3 DNA reads as TGTGCCAACAGTGATAGAGGGAAACCCTACGAGCAGTACTTC. This encodes CANSDRGKPYEQYF.

The V gene is TRBV2, the J gene TRBJ2-2, with D possibly being TRBD2 (5 bases). This CDR3 has 14 residues. V was cut by 7 bases and J by 1 base, with 10 bases left in between. Germline CDR1 reads SNHLY; CDR2 reads FYNNEI. The CDR3: CASKAGENTGELFF. CDR3 bases: TGTGCCAGCAAGGCCGGGGAGAACACCGGGGAGCTGTTTTTT.

This rearrangement joins TRBV7-6 to TRBJ1-1, with D possibly TRBD1 on 5 matching bases. The CDR3 runs to 18 residues. Trimming cost V 2 bases and J 0 bases, with 19 bases left between them. Per germline, CDR1 SGHVS and CDR2 FNYEAQ. The CDR3 DNA reads as TGTGCCAGCAGCTTAACGCTGTCCGCAGGGTCGATGAACACTGAAGCTTTCTTT. Protein: CASSLTLSAGSMNTEAFF.

V gene TRBV28 combines with J gene TRBJ1-2; maybe TRBD1 (6 bases). With 5 bases removed from V and 5 bases from J, the gap between germline ends came to 18 bases. The CDR3 extends over 15 amino acids. The germline V gene has CDR1 MDHEN and CDR2 SYDVKM. The CDR3 region has the DNA TGTGCCAGCAGTACCCGAAGGCAGGGGTTTTATGGCTACACCTTC. This codes for CASSTRRQGFYGYTF.

The CDR3 loop is CAISDGQGAYEQYF. DNA for the CDR3: TGTGCCATCAGTGATGGACAGGGGGCCTACGAGCAGTACTTC. The V call is TRBV10-3, the J call TRBJ2-7; 10 nucleotides align to TRBD1. The germline V gene has CDR1 ENHRY and CDR2 SYGVKD. CDR3 length: 14 amino acids. Trimming took 3 bases from V and 2 from J; bases not matched to a gene: 1.

This chain connects TRBV29-1 to TRBJ2-7, with 9 bases aligning to TRBD1. V shed 1 base and J 2 bases; nucleotides not matched to a gene: 0. The CDR3 extends over 13 amino acids. Germline lookup yields CDR1 SQVTM and CDR2 ANQGSEA. The CDR3 nucleotides are TGCAGCGTTGAAGGACAGGGGGCCTACGAGCAGTACTTC. Translation: CSVEGQGAYEQYF.

This chain links TRBV19 with TRBJ2-2, with a weak D call TRBD1 (6 bases). Trimming shortened V by 6 bases and J by 4 bases, and 18 bases separated the two germline ends. Germline V lookup: CDR1 LNHDA, CDR2 SQIVND (reference sequence). The CDR3 consists of 16 residues. CDR3 in amino acids: CASRAHITGTTGELFF. CDR3 nucleotides: TGTGCCAGTAGGGCGCACATAACAGGGACCACCGGGGAGCTGTTTTTT.

CDR3 nucleotide sequence: TGTGCCACCCTATCGAAGCGGGACCGACCAGAGACCCAGTACTTC. Protein product: CATLSKRDRPETQYF. This sequence joins TRBV11-2 and TRBJ2-5, with 7 bases fitting TRBD2. The CDR3 is made up of 15 amino acids. Germline CDR1 SGHAT, CDR2 FQNNGV. V lost 10 bases, J lost 4 bases, and 15 bases stayed unmatched.

The J gene is TRBJ2-3, the V gene TRBV5-1; D is possibly TRBD1 (6 bases). Between the trimmed V and J ends, which lost 3 bases and 2 bases, there was a span of 13 bases. There are 15 residues in the CDR3. The germline V gene has CDR1 SGHRS and CDR2 YFSETQ. The CDR3 reads CASSSRPGHTDTQYF. The CDR3 region has the DNA TGCGCCAGCAGCTCCCGCCCGGGACACACAGATACGCAGTATTTT.

The chain combines TRBV7-2 with TRBJ1-5, with D possibly TRBD1 on 5 matching bases. CDR1 and CDR2 (germline): SGHTA, FQGNSA. Trimming removed 4 bases from V and 10 bases from J, with 20 bases in between. The CDR3 has 15 residues. The CDR3, as DNA: TGTGCCAGCAGCTCCATAGGGGCGCAGGTCAGCCCCCAGCATTTT. It encodes CASSSIGAQVSPQHF.

This clone occurred a few times. The chain is built from TRBV7-6 and TRBJ2-1; TRBD2 aligns across 8 bases. CDR1 and CDR2 from the germline V gene are SGHVS and FNYEAQ. The CDR3 extends over 18 amino acids. Germline trimming cut 0 bases from V and 6 bases from J; bases unmatched to any gene: 13. The DNA for the CDR3 is TGTGCCAGCAGCTTAGCGGGGCGGGGGGCCAAGAATTTCAATGAGCAGTTCTTC. Amino acids: CASSLAGRGAKNFNEQFF.

J is TRBJ2-5 and V is TRBV18; D is unresolved. With 3 bases removed from V and 0 bases from J, the gap between germline ends came to 8 bases. Germline V gene data show CDR1 as KGHSH and CDR2 as LQKENI. The CDR3 has 14 amino acids. The CDR3: CASSPLSYQETQYF. CDR3 sequence (DNA): TGTGCCAGCTCACCTTTGAGTTACCAAGAGACCCAGTACTTC. The full variable domain, with the rest looked up from reference TRBV18 and TRBJ2-5, is NAGVMQNPRHLVRRRGQEARLRCSPMKGHSHVYWYRQLPEEGLKFMVYLQKENIIDESGMPKERFSAEFPKEGPSILRIQQVVRGDSAAYFCASSPLSYQETQYFGPGTRLLVL.

The chain has TRBV5-1 and TRBJ2-7; tentative D call: TRBD2 (5 bases). V was pared by 0 bases and J by 4 bases, with 14 bases between. This CDR3 region has 15 residues. Germline-derived CDR1 and CDR2 are SGHRS and YFSETQ. This CDR3 is CASSLVSGREYEQYF. CDR3 nucleotides: TGCGCCAGCAGCTTGGTGAGTGGACGGGAATACGAGCAGTACTTC.

V usage is TRBV9 and J usage is TRBJ2-1, with 13 bases aligning to TRBD2. The germline gives CDR1 SGDLS, CDR2 YYNGEE. The J segment lost 9 bases and the V segment lost 3 bases, leaving 9 bases of the junction unmatched. The CDR3 is made up of 16 amino acids. CDR3 sequence reads: CASSAVGLAGVGEQFF. The CDR3 DNA follows: TGTGCCAGCAGCGCCGTCGGACTAGCGGGAGTCGGTGAGCAGTTCTTC.

The V and J genes are TRBV18 and TRBJ2-1; tentative D call: TRBD2 (5 bases). Trimming took 3 bases from V and 5 from J, leaving 14 bases between them. CDR3 length: 15 amino acids. CDR1 KGHSH and CDR2 LQKENI come from the germline V gene. DNA for the CDR3: TGTGCCAGCTCACCTGTGAACGGGATCAACAATGAGCAGTTCTTC. This codes for CASSPVNGINNEQFF. Looking up the rest from reference TRBV18 and TRBJ2-1 gives the full variable domain: NAGVMQNPRHLVRRRGQEARLRCSPMKGHSHVYWYRQLPEEGLKFMVYLQKENIIDESGMPKERFSAEFPKEGPSILRIQQVVRGDSAAYFCASSPVNGINNEQFFGPGTRLTVL.